The entry that follows covers one T cell receptor (beta chain) sequence. Its cognate antigen is unknown. V lost 7 bases to trimming and J lost 3 bases, with 12 bases between them. The CDR3 consists of 14 residues. The germline V gene has CDR1 SGHNT and CDR2 YENEEA. This entry is derived from a study of T cells after posttransplantation cyclophosphamide. The naive gate required viable CD3+CD4+ or CD3+CD8+ cells with CCR7+CD45RA+CD45RO-CD95-CD27+CD28+ phenotype. Sequencing was performed with immunoSEQ multiplex PCR; in TCRdb, only in-frame clones are kept and a portion is missing. The sample has under 10,000 clones; more than 95% are singletons. Study-wide results and caveats: Blood and skin or GI T cell repertoires showed limited TRB overlap.

This TCR derives from a woman aged 60 to 75 in good health, CMV-negative, and a related stem cell transplant donor. Sequencing input: naive CD4+ T cells sorted from PBMCs. The chain employs TRBV11-3 and TRBJ2-2; D not certain. CDR3 DNA: TGTGCCAGCACCAACGCGGCGGACACCGGGGAGCTGTTTTTT. It translates to CASTNAADTGELFF.